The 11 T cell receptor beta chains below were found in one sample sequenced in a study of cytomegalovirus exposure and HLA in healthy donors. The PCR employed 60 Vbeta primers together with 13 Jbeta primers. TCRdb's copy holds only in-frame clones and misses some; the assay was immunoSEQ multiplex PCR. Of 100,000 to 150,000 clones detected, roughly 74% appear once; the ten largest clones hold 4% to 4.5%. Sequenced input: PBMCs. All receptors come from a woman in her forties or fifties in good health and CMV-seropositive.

The CDR3 spells CSVALEGNQPQHF. CDR3 bases: TGCAGCGTTGCCTTGGAGGGCAATCAGCCCCAGCATTTT. The chain employs TRBV29-1 and TRBJ1-5; no clear D gene. The CDR3 loop spans 13 amino acids. Germline values: CDR1 SQVTM, CDR2 ANQGSEA. Trimming removed 4 bases from V and 2 bases from J, with 9 bases in between.

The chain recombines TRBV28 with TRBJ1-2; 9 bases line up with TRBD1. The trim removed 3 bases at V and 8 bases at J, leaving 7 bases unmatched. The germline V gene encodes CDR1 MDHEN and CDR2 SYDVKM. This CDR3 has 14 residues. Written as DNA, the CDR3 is TGTGCCAGCAGTTTGATACAGGGGGCGCGGGGCTACACCTTC. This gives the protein CASSLIQGARGYTF.

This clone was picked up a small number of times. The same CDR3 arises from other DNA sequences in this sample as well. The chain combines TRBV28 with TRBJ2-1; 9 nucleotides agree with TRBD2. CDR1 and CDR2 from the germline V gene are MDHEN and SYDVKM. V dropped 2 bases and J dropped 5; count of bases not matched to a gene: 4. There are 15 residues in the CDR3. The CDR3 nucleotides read TGTGCCAGCAGTTTAGGGCTAGCGGGGAACAATGAGCAGTTCTTC. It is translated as CASSLGLAGNNEQFF.

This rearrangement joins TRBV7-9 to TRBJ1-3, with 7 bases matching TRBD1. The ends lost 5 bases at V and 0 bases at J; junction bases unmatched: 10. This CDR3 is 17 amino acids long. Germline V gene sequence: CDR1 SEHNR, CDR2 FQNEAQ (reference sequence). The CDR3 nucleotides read TGTGCCAGCAGCCCTCACTCCGGGACAGACTCTGGAAACACCATATATTTT. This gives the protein CASSPHSGTDSGNTIYF.

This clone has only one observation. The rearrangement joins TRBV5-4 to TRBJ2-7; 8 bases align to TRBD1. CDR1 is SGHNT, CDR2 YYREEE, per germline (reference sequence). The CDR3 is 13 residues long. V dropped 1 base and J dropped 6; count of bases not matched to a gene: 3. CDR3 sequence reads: CASSLTGGGEQYF. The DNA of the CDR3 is TGTGCCAGCAGCTTGACAGGGGGTGGCGAGCAGTACTTC.

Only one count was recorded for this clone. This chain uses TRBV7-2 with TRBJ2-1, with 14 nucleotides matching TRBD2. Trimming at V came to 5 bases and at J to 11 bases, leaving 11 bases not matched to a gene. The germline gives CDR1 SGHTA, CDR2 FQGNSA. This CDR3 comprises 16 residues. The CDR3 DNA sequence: TGTGCCAGCAGCCCCGCTCCCGGACTAGCGGGGGGTAAGCAGTTCTTC. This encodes CASSPAPGLAGGKQFF.

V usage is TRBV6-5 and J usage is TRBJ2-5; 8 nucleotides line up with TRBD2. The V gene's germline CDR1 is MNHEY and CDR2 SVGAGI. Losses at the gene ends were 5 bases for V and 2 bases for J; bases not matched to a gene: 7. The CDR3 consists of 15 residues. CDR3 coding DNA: TGTGCCAGCAGTGCTCCAACTAGCGGACAAGAGACCCAGTACTTC. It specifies CASSAPTSGQETQYF.

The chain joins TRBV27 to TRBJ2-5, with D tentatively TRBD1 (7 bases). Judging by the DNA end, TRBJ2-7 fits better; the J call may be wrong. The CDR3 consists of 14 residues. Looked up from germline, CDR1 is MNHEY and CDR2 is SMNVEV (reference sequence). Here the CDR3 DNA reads TGTGCCAGCAGTCCGGGGGACAGCCCCTACGAGCAGTACTTC. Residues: CASSPGDSPYEQYF.

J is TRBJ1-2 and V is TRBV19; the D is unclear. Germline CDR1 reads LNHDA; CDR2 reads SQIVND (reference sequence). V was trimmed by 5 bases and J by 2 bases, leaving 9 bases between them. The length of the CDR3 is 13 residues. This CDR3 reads CASSAQTNYGYTF. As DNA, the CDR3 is TGTGCCAGTAGTGCACAGACGAACTATGGCTACACCTTC.

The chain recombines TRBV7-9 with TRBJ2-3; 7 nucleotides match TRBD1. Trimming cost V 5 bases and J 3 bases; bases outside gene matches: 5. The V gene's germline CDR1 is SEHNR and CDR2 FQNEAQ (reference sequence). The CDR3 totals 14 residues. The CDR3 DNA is TGTGCCAGCAGCCTGGGACAGCTTACAGATACGCAGTATTTT. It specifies CASSLGQLTDTQYF.

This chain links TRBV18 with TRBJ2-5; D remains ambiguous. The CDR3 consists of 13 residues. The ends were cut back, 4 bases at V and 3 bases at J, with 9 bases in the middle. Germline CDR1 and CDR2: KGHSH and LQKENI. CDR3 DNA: TGTGCCAGCTCACTGGTTGAGAAAGAGACCCAGTACTTC. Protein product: CASSLVEKETQYF.